This note documents a single T cell receptor beta chain sequence. Its target antigen remains unknown. This sample was included in a study of CXCR3-negative and CXCR3-positive naive CD8 T cells (dated by TCRdb to between 2017 and 2020). About the full investigation: In total, about 130 million TRB reads were obtained, or roughly 1.5 +/- 0.3 million reads per library. Diversity and physicochemical repertoire analyses covered some eleven donors pooled from two independent experiments. The TRBV-TRBJ cluster analysis covered naive subsets from several donors and memory cells from 3 donors. What the authors observed across the whole study: Naive CXCR3-negative and CXCR3-positive cells from the same donor showed similar TRBV-TRBJ usage, whereas memory cells showed distinct patterns. TRB CDR3s from CXCR3-positive naive cells showed higher hydrophobicity (lower Kidera factor 4), lower energy, and higher strength and volume indices than CXCR3-negative naive cells. Surface CD5, linked to self-reactivity in mice, was comparable between naive subsets; TCR interaction strength was therefore also inferred from TRB CDR3 physicochemical properties. Comparably high repertoire diversity was found in both naive subsets, whereas much lower repertoire diversity was found in memory CD8+ T cells. Freshly isolated PBMCs were used for most assays because CXCR3 expression went down partially after cryopreservation.

The CDR3 runs 15 residues from the cysteine to the phenylalanine. The DNA is unrecorded. Sequences MDHEN (CDR1) and SYDVKM (CDR2) are obtained from the germline V gene. The data were produced on a NextSeq 550. The Human TCR Profiling Kit (MiLaboratory) was used to make UMI-labeled 5' RACE TRB cDNA libraries. The full amount of extracted RNA was used for cDNA synthesis, and the full amount of resulting cDNA was used for PCR amplification. Libraries were prepared in parallel with an identical number of PCR cycles. Per the authors' processing: With a minimum of two reads required per UMI, MIGEC and MiXCR pulled out about 52,000 +/- 9,100 unique UMI-labeled TRB cDNA molecules from each library. Each library averaged about 37,000 +/- 9,700 functional in-frame TRB CDR3 nucleotide clonotypes without stop codons. After downsampling to 5000 UMI-labeled TRB molecules per sample, diversity metrics, including normalized Shannon-Wiener and Chao1, were computed in VDJtools. For the central five CDR3 residues, VDJtools calculated physicochemical properties weighted by clonotype size, namely interaction energy, strength, volume and Kidera factor 4. Once TCRdb had reprocessed the reads, it stored one entry per CDR3 protein sequence and supplied no DNA. The V and J calls here are based on TCRdb, not the publication. Per the sample table, the count is fewer than 140,000 distinct CDR3 sequences. The ten largest clones represent 0.35% to 0.4% of the sample.

For every CD8+ T cell subset, under 350,000 cells were flow-sorted straight into RLT lysis buffer, and each subset was sorted in triplicate. To keep memory contaminants out, a stringent definition of naive CD8+ T cells was applied: CD45RO-CCR7+CD27+CD95-. Peripheral blood mononuclear cells were isolated from buffy coats by standard density gradient centrifugation. Naive CXCR3-negative and CXCR3-positive CD8+ T cells were flow-sorted on a FACSAria III. An RNeasy Mini Kit was used to extract total RNA from the sorted cells. The receptor's source is a human donor in good health. Some clones in this sample may be carry-over from other donors' samples. The rearranged segments are TRBV28 and TRBJ2-5; no DNA is available, so the TRBD2 call from TCRdb remains unchecked. The sample was naive CXCR3+ CD8+ T cells from blood. The intended sense of this specimen's cell subset or site label: CD45RO-CCR7+CD27+CD95- naive CD8+ T cells expressing CXCR3 (TNR3+). The CDR3 corresponds to CASSSLAFEGETQYF.